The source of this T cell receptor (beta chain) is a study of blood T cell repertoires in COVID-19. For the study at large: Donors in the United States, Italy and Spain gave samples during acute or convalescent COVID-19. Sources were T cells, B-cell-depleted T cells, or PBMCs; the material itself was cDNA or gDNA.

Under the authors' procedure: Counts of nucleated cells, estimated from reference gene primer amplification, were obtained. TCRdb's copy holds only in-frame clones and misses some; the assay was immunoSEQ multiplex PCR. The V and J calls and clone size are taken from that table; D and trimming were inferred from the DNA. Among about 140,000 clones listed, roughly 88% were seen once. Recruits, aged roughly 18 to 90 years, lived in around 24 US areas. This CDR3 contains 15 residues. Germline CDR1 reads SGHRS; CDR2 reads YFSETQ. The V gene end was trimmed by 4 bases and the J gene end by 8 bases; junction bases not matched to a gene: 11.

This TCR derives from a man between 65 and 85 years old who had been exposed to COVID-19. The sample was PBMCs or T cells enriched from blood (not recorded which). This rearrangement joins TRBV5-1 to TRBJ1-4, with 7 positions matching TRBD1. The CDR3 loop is CASSPDRVEGEKLFF. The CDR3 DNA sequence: TGCGCCAGCAGCCCCGACAGGGTGGAAGGGGAAAAACTGTTTTTT.